This T cell receptor beta chain was retrieved from a study of T cell repertoires in cytomegalovirus infection (dated by TCRdb to about 2019). Study-wide context: Peptide stimulations targeted recently identified HLA-C-restricted CMV epitopes, whose presentation resists viral immunomodulation, together with well-studied HLA-B-restricted epitopes. Because public TCR beta signatures pointed to carriage of CMV infection together with the matching HLA type, the HLA type of each donor mattered for the analysis.

Regarding this clonotype: Its antigen is currently not known. No base quality values were provided; no much bigger clone lies one nucleotide off.

The study at large found these results: The ex vivo response was dominated by HLA-C-restricted CMV-specific TCR beta clonotypes, which also provided the single most frequent clonotype in two of eight donors. In both this cohort and an independent roughly 350-donor cohort, the cumulative frequency of public TCR beta family members distinguished carriers of CMV infection plus the relevant HLA type.

Inclusive of the bounding cysteine and phenylalanine, the CDR3 is 13 residues long. Only the CDR3 part of the read is kept: 39 bases, read in frame from the first base. The germline V gene (reference sequence) sets CDR1 to DFQATT and CDR2 to SNEGSKA. The V end loses 1 base and the J end loses 2 bases, and a stretch of 7 bases separates them. Sequencing was performed on an Illumina HiSeq 1500. TCRdb passed the public sequencing reads through fastp at Q25 and MiXCR, retaining productive beta sequences. Every entry covers one CDR3 protein and lists the most common genes and DNA from its rows. The sample table holds just over 450,000 distinct CDR3 sequences, of which about 42% were seen once. In total, the top ten clones hold 40% to 50% of the sample. The treatment or condition label of this sample denotes: in vitro stimulation with specific CMV peptide epitopes to enrich CMV-specific T cells.

This chain is built from TRBV20-1 and TRBJ2-3, with no D gene named confidently. Sequenced material: cultured PBMCs, taken from culture after CMV antigen stimulation. The sequence came from a human donor in good health (CMV status not recorded). Some clones in this sample may be carry-over from other donors' samples. For the CDR3, the sequence is CSARGLDTDTQYF. The bases are TGCAGTGCTAGAGGACTGGACACAGATACGCAGTATTTT.